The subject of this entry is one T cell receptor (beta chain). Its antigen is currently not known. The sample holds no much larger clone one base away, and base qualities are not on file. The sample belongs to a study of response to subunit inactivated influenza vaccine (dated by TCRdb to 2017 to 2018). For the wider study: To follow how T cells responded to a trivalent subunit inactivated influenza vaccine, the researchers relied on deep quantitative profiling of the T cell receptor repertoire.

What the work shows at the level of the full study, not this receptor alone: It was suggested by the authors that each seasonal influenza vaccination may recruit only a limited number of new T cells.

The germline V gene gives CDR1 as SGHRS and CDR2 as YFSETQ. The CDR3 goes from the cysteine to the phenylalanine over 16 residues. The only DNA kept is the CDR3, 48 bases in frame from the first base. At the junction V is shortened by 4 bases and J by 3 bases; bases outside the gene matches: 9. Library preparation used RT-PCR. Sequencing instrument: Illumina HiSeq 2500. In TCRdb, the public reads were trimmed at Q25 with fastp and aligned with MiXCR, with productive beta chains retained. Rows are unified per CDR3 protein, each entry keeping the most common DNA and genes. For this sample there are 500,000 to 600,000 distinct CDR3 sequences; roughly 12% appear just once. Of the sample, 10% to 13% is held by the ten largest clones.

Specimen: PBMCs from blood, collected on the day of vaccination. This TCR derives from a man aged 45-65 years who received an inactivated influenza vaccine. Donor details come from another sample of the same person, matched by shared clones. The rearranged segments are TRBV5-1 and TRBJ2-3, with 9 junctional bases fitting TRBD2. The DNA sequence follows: TGCGCCAGCAGCCCACCAAGCGGGGGGCCAACAGATACGCAGTATTTT. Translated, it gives CASSPPSGGPTDTQYF.